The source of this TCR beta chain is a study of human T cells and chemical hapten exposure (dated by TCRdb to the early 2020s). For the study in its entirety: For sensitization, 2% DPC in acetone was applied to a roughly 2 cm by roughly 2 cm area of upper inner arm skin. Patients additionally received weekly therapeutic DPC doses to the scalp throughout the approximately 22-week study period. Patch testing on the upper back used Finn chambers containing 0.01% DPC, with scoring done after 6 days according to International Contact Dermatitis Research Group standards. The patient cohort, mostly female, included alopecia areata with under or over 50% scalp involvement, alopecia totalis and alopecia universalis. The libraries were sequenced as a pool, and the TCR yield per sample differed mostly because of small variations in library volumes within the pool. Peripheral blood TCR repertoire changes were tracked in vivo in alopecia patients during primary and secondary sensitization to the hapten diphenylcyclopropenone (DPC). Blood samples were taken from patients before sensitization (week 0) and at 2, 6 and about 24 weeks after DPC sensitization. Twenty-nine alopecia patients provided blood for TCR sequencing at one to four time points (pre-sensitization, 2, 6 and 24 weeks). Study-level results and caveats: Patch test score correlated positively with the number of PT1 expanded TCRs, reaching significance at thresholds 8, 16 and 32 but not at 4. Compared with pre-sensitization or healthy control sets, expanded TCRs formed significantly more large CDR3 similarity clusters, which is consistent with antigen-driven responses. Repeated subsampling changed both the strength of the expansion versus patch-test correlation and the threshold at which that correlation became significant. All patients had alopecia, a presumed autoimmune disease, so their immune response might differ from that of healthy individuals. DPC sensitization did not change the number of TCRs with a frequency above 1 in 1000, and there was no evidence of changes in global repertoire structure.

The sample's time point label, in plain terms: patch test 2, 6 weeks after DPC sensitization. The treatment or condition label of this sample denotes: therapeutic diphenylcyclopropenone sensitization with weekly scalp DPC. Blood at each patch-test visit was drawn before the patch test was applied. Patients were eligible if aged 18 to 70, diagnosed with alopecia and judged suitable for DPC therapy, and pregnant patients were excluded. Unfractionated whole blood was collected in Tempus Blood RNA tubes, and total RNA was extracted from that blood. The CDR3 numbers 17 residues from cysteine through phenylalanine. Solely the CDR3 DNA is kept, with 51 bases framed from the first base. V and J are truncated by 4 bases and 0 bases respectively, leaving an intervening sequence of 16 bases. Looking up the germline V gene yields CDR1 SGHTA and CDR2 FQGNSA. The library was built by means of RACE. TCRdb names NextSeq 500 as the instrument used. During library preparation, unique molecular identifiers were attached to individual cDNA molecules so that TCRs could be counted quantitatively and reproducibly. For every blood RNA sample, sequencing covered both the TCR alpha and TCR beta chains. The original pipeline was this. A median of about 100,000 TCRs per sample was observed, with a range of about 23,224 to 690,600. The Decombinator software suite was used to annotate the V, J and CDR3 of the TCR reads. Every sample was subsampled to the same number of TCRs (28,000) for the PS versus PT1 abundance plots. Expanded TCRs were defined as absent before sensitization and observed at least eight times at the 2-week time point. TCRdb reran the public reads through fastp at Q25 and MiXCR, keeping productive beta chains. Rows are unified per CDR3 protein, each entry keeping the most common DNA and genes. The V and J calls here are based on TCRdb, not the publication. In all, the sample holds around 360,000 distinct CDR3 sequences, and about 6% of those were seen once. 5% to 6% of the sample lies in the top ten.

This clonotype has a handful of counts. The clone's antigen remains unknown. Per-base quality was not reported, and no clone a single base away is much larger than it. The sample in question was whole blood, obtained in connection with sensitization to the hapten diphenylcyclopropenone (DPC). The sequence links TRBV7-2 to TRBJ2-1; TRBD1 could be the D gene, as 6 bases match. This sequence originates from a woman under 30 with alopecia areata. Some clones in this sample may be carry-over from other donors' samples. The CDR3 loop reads CASSSSPRGSSYNEQFF. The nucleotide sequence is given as TGTGCCAGCAGCTCATCCCCGAGGGGGAGCTCCTACAATGAGCAGTTCTTC.